This paragraph reports one TCR beta chain. Other DNA sequences of this sample code for an identical CDR3. This CDR3 has 16 amino acids. Germline assignment: CDR1 SNHLY and CDR2 FYNNEI. Losses at the gene ends were 5 bases for V and 4 bases for J; bases not matched to a gene: 6. These data are taken from a study of blood T cell repertoires in COVID-19. Under the authors' procedure: Reference gene primer amplification gave estimated nucleated cell counts. Profiling relied on immunoSEQ multiplex PCR, and the TCRdb table lists in-frame clones only, not all of them. V and J calls and clone size are as listed in that table; D and trimming were resolved from the DNA. The sample includes hundreds of thousands of clones, 70% to 90% seen only once; the top ten take roughly 1.6%. Living in under 30 US areas, the participants were between about 18 and 95 years of age. Clinical history reported by participants formed the basis on which cohorts were assigned.

Specimen: PBMCs or T cells enriched from blood (not recorded which). The TCR comes from a woman aged 50 to 60 who had recovered from COVID-19. The chain combines TRBV2 with TRBJ2-2; 11 bases agree with TRBD1. The CDR3 nucleotides read TGTGCCAGCAGTCTGCCGGGACAGGGGGGCACCGGGGAGCTGTTTTTT. Residues: CASSLPGQGGTGELFF.